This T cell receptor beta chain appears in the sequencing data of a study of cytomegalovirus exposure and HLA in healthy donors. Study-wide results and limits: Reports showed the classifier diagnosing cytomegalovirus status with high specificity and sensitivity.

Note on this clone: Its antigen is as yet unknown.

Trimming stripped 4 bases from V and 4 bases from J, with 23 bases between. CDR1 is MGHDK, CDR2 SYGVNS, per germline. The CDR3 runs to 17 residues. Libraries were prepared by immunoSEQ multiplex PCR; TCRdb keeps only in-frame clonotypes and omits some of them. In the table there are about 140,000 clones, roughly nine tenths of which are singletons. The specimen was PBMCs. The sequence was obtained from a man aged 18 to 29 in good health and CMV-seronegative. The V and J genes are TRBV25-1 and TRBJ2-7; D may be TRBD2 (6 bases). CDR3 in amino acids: CASSGSGSGRRGYEQYF. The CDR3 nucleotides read TGTGCCAGCAGTGGGTCCGGTAGTGGCAGGAGGGGTTACGAGCAGTACTTC.